The clone carrying this TCR beta chain was counted once. The data were taken from a study of blood T cell repertoires in COVID-19. Study at large: Researchers got acute and convalescent COVID-19 samples from the United States, Italy and Spain.

The authors' processing: Using reference gene primer amplification, nucleated cell counts were estimated. Here immunoSEQ multiplex PCR was the method, and the copy in TCRdb shows in-frame clones only, minus some. V and J calls and clone size come straight from that table; D and trimming were deduced from the DNA. This table holds 120,000 to 150,000 clones, over 70% found once. The material sequenced was peripheral blood. The TCR comes from a man aged 50 or older who had recovered from COVID-19.

CDR3 loop: CASSDFYEQYF. The CDR3 bases are TGTGCCAGCAGTGACTTCTACGAGCAGTACTTC. The J gene is TRBJ2-7, the V gene TRBV25-1; the D is unclear. The CDR3 is 11 amino acids. V was shortened by 3 bases and J by 3 bases, with 3 bases between the two germline ends. Germline assignment: CDR1 MGHDK and CDR2 SYGVNS.